These 9 T cell receptor beta chains originate from one sample sequenced in a study of blood T cell repertoires in COVID-19 (dated by TCRdb to between 2020 and 2021). Library preparation was by the immunoSEQ multiplex PCR assay. As stored in TCRdb, this immuneACCESS dataset retains in-frame rearrangements with V and J assigned. A fraction of the clones does not appear; measured against another copy, unresolved V genes explain less than half of the discrepancy, and the remainder lacks a known reason. The sample table lists roughly 200,000 clones, around 82% of them with a count of one. 4.5% to 5% of the sample goes to the ten largest clones. Sequencing was carried out using PBMCs or T cells enriched from blood (not recorded which). These receptors were obtained from a woman in her 50s who had been exposed to COVID-19.

The J gene is TRBJ2-3, the V gene TRBV6-2 or TRBV6-3; weak D call: TRBD2 (5 bases). This CDR3 is built from 12 residues. V was trimmed by 6 bases and J by 4 bases, leaving 8 bases between them. CDR1 and CDR2 from the germline V gene are MNHEY and SVGEGT. The DNA for the CDR3 is TGTGCCAGCAGCCGTAGCGCAGATACGCAGTATTTT. Amino acids: CASSRSADTQYF.

The chain joins TRBV2 to TRBJ2-2; 7 nucleotides align to TRBD2. Germline V gives CDR1 SNHLY, CDR2 FYNNEI. Losses at the gene ends were 6 bases for V and 0 bases for J; bases not matched to a gene: 10. The CDR3 has 17 amino acids. In DNA, the CDR3 is TGTGCCAGCAGCCGCTGGGAAGCGGGATCGAACACCGGGGAGCTGTTTTTT. Translated: CASSRWEAGSNTGELFF.

This chain joins TRBV29-1 and TRBJ1-1; D unresolved. Trimming pared 4 bases from V and 2 bases from J, leaving 14 bases between. Germline V gives CDR1 SQVTM, CDR2 ANQGSEA. This CDR3 has 14 residues. The CDR3 loop reads CSVVTSYQNTEAFF. DNA for the CDR3: TGCAGCGTTGTCACGAGTTACCAAAACACTGAAGCTTTCTTT.

This chain uses TRBV25-1 with TRBJ1-1; 7 nucleotides line up with TRBD1. V shed 6 bases and J 1 base; nucleotides not matched to a gene: 8. Germline V CDR1 and CDR2: MGHDK, SYGVNS. CDR3 length: 15 amino acids. As DNA, the CDR3 is TGTGCCAGCAGAAGGGCAGGGGGACCGAACACTGAAGCTTTCTTT. This gives the protein CASRRAGGPNTEAFF.

This sequence joins TRBV5-1 and TRBJ2-3; 8 bases fit TRBD2. The V segment lost 5 bases and the J segment 2 bases; nucleotides outside the gene matches: 7. This CDR3 has 15 residues. Looked up from germline, CDR1 is SGHRS and CDR2 is YFSETQ. The CDR3 sequence: CASRRSGGDTDTQYF. The CDR3 DNA reads as TGCGCCAGCAGACGGAGCGGGGGAGACACAGATACGCAGTATTTT.

In this sample, this clone turned up once. The genes are TRBV2 and TRBJ2-2; TRBD1 is a possible D gene (6 bases). There are 14 residues in the CDR3. V lost 8 bases to trimming and J lost 5 bases, with 15 bases between them. Germline V gene data show CDR1 as SNHLY and CDR2 as FYNNEI. The CDR3 DNA reads as TGTGCCAGCGCGACAGGACAACGAACCGGGGAGCTGTTTTTT. The encoded protein is CASATGQRTGELFF.

This clone was seen only once. This rearrangement joins TRBV29-1 to TRBJ2-2; D is unresolved. The CDR3 contains 17 residues. Trimming cost V 2 bases and J 0 bases, with 16 bases left between them. CDR1 is SQVTM and CDR2 is ANQGSEA in the germline V gene. The CDR3 bases are TGCAGCGTTGAACTCGACGGCGTCCTAGCGAACACCGGGGAGCTGTTTTTT. Translation: CSVELDGVLANTGELFF.

The CDR3 spells CASGRDTGLVGTQYF. The CDR3 nucleotides are TGTGCCAGTGGCCGGGACACGGGCCTTGTTGGGACCCAGTACTTC. This chain joins TRBV5-6 and TRBJ2-5; D perhaps matches TRBD1 (6 bases). Germline values: CDR1 SGHDT, CDR2 YYEEEE. CDR3 length: 15 residues. V lost 8 bases and J 7 bases, leaving 24 bases between the germline ends. The full variable domain, its missing parts supplied by reference TRBV5-6 and TRBJ2-5, is DAGVTQSPTHLIKTRGQQVTLRCSPKSGHDTVSWYQQALGQGPQFIFQYYEEEERQRGNFPDRFSGHQFPNYSSELNVNALLLGDSALYLCASGRDTGLVGTQYFGPGTRLLVL.

Regarding this clone: This same CDR3 is encoded by further DNA sequences in the sample. The chain combines TRBV5-4 with TRBJ2-6; TRBD1 might be the D (6 bases). V lost 0 bases and J lost 4, with 8 bases in between. CDR1 SGHNT and CDR2 YYREEE come from the germline V gene (reference sequence). The CDR3 runs to 15 residues. The CDR3 DNA reads TGTGCCAGCAGCTTGGGGGGGCCCGGGGCCAACGTCCTGACTTTC. It is translated as CASSLGGPGANVLTF. The full variable domain, rest sourced from reference TRBV5-4 and TRBJ2-6, is ETGVTQSPTHLIKTRGQQVTLRCSSQSGHNTVSWYQQALGQGPQFIFQYYREEENGRGNFPPRFSGLQFPNYSSELNVNALELDDSALYLCASSLGGPGANVLTFGAGSRLTVL.